Each of the 7 T cell receptor beta chains below was sequenced from the same sample in a study of blood T cell repertoires in COVID-19. Profiling relied on immunoSEQ multiplex PCR, and the TCRdb table lists in-frame clones only, not all of them. The repertoire holds some 110,000 clones, with 90% to 95% as singletons. The sample consisted of peripheral blood. Source of these receptors: a man aged 45-65 years with COVID-19, enrolled during active disease.

The rearrangement links TRBV28 to TRBJ2-7; 10 nucleotides align to TRBD1. The CDR3 has 15 residues. Unmatched junction bases numbered 11, after V lost 6 bases and J lost 6 bases. Germline V CDR1 and CDR2: MDHEN, SYDVKM. DNA for the CDR3: TGTGCCAGCAGGATGGGGGGCGGGACAGGGGCCGAGCAGTACTTC. Translation gives CASRMGGGTGAEQYF.

This rearrangement joins TRBV6-5 to TRBJ2-4; 7 nucleotides line up with TRBD1. CDR3 size: 13 residues. CDR1 and CDR2 (germline): MNHEY, SVGAGI. Trimming at V came to 9 bases and at J to 5 bases, leaving 7 bases not matched to a gene. The CDR3 sequence is CASVPGQQNIQYF. The DNA for the CDR3 is TGTGCCAGTGTCCCGGGACAGCAAAACATTCAGTACTTC.

The rearrangement links TRBV30 to TRBJ2-1, with D unclear. The CDR3 runs to 13 residues. Germline loops: CDR1 GTSNPN, CDR2 SVGIG (reference sequence). The V end was cut by 2 bases, the J end by 9 bases, with 14 bases between. CDR3 nucleotide sequence: TGTGCCTGGAGTCAGGTGGAAGCCGGTGAGCAGTTCTTC. It encodes CAWSQVEAGEQFF.

This sequence joins TRBV2 and TRBJ2-7; tentative D call: TRBD1 (5 bases). V lost 0 bases and J 3 bases, leaving 18 bases between the germline ends. CDR1 SNHLY and CDR2 FYNNEI come from the germline V gene. The length of the CDR3 is 17 residues. CDR3 nucleotide sequence: TGTGCCAGCAGTGAAGCCTCCGCCAGGGTGGGGATCTACGAGCAGTACGTC. Protein: CASSEASARVGIYEQYV.

This chain uses TRBV7-9 with TRBJ2-1; TRBD1 agrees at 7 bases. The CDR3 is 13 amino acids. V was pared by 6 bases and J by 3 bases, with 2 bases of the junction left unmatched. CDR1 is SEHNR, CDR2 FQNEAQ, per germline (reference sequence). Here the CDR3 DNA reads TGTGCCAGCAGGGGGGACAGCTACAATGAGCAGTTCTTC. It yields the protein CASRGDSYNEQFF.

The chain couples TRBV18 to TRBJ2-1; D is unclear. This CDR3 is built from 14 residues. Germline CDR1 KGHSH, CDR2 LQKENI. V was trimmed by 3 bases and J by 5 bases, leaving 11 bases between them. CDR3 sequence (DNA): TGTGCCAGCTCACCGCCGAGCCTGAACAATGAGCAGTTCTTC. It codes for CASSPPSLNNEQFF.

The rearrangement joins TRBV2 to TRBJ2-7, with TRBD2 identical over 13 bases. The CDR3 runs to 15 residues. Germline CDR1 and CDR2: SNHLY and FYNNEI. V gave up 5 bases and J gave up 7 bases; unmatched junction bases: 8. CDR3 in amino acids: CASSPGLAGVSEQYV. CDR3 coding DNA: TGTGCCAGCAGTCCCGGACTAGCGGGAGTAAGTGAGCAGTACGTC.